This TCR beta chain stems from a study of cytomegalovirus exposure and HLA in healthy donors. Amplification used 60 Vbeta primers and 13 Jbeta primers. The assay was immunoSEQ multiplex PCR, and TCRdb's table has in-frame clones only and misses some. Of over 150,000 clones listed, around 82% are singletons. This clone was seen once. This CDR3 has 13 residues. Germline CDR1 and CDR2: MNHNS and SASEGT. V was pared by 8 bases and J by 7 bases, with 17 bases between. Sequencing input: PBMCs. V and J are TRBV6-1 and TRBJ1-1; D may be TRBD1 (6 bases). This clonotype was obtained from a woman aged 30 to 39 in good health and CMV-seronegative. CDR3 protein: CASSERGRGEAFF. CDR3 sequence (DNA): TGTGCCAGCTCCGAAAGGGGGAGGGGTGAAGCTTTCTTT.